Below, 28 T cell receptor beta chains from the same sample are listed, as sequenced in a study of cytomegalovirus exposure and HLA in healthy donors. 13 Jbeta primers and 60 Vbeta primers were used for the PCR. Produced via immunoSEQ multiplex PCR; TCRdb's table is partial and in-frame only. The table includes 200,000 or so clones, approximately 78% detected once. Specimen: PBMCs. These TCRs come from a man younger than 45 in good health and CMV-seronegative.

In its sample, this clone was seen a few times. The rearrangement joins TRBV4-2 to TRBJ2-1, with TRBD2 matching 7 bases. Losses at the gene ends were 4 bases for V and 8 bases for J; bases not matched to a gene: 11. This CDR3 has 15 amino acids. The V gene's germline CDR1 is LGHNA and CDR2 YNFKEQ. CDR3 nucleotide sequence: TGTGCCAGCAGCCGCGAGCCGGGGGGATGGGATGAGCAGTTCTTC. Translated, it gives CASSREPGGWDEQFF.

V usage is TRBV9 and J usage is TRBJ2-7; tentative D call: TRBD2 (5 bases). The CDR3 consists of 13 residues. V dropped 0 bases and J dropped 3 bases, with 7 bases sitting between them. CDR1 is SGDLS and CDR2 is YYNGEE in the germline V gene. The CDR3 nucleotides are TGTGCCAGCAGCGTAGGAGGGATCTACGAGCAGTACTTC. This gives the protein CASSVGGIYEQYF.

The rearrangement links TRBV19 to TRBJ1-3; D is unresolved. V was trimmed by 9 bases and J by 0 bases, leaving 6 bases between them. Germline values: CDR1 LNHDA, CDR2 SQIVND (reference sequence). The CDR3 contains 12 residues. CDR3 region: CASGISGNTIYF. The DNA of the CDR3 is TGTGCCAGCGGTATCTCTGGAAACACCATATATTTT.

The gene calls are TRBV23-1 and TRBJ2-1; 7 bases align to TRBD1. TRBV23-1 is an ORF, with its function uncertain. V shed 11 bases, J shed 4 bases, and the junction held 8 bases outside the gene matches. The CDR3 spans 13 residues. The CDR3 sequence: CAGNRTGYNEQFF. CDR3 bases: TGCGCCGGAAATCGGACAGGATACAATGAGCAGTTCTTC.

The table lists this clone with a count of one. The rearrangement links TRBV5-1 to TRBJ2-3, with D possibly matching TRBD1 (6 bases). Germline assignment: CDR1 SGHRS and CDR2 YFSETQ. Trimming took 3 bases from V and 4 from J, leaving 15 bases between them. The CDR3 is 15 residues long. The CDR3: CASSSYARTADTQYF. In nucleotides, the CDR3 is TGCGCCAGCAGCTCCTACGCAAGGACAGCAGATACGCAGTATTTT.

The CDR3 sequence is CASSRGLGSEKLFF. Written as DNA, the CDR3 is TGTGCCAGCAGCCGAGGCCTGGGGAGTGAAAAACTGTTTTTT. The chain combines TRBV7-6 with TRBJ1-4; D is uncertain. V was clipped by 5 bases and J by 7 bases, with 14 bases between them. This CDR3 spans 14 amino acids. The germline CDR1 and CDR2 sequences are SGHVS and FNYEAQ.

The V and J genes are TRBV10-3 and TRBJ2-3; possibly TRBD1 for D (5 bases). The CDR3 is 12 amino acids. Germline CDR1 reads ENHRY; CDR2 reads SYGVKD. V gave up 8 bases and J gave up 2 bases, with 8 bases separating them. CDR3 sequence reads: CAIRTYTDTQYF. The DNA of the CDR3 is TGTGCCATCCGGACATACACAGATACGCAGTATTTT.

This chain links TRBV5-6 with TRBJ2-7; TRBD1 might be the D (7 bases). The germline gives CDR1 SGHDT, CDR2 YYEEEE. The length of the CDR3 is 14 residues. V lost 3 bases and J 5 bases, leaving 15 bases between the germline ends. CDR3 region: CASSSLDRRDEQYF. The CDR3 DNA reads as TGTGCCAGCAGCTCTTTGGACAGGAGGGACGAGCAGTACTTC.

This clone occurred a few times. The chain couples TRBV15 to TRBJ1-2; 7 nucleotides line up with TRBD1. The CDR3 is 15 residues long. V trimming: 3 bases; J trimming: 8 bases; junction bases outside the gene matches: 12. The germline CDR1 and CDR2 sequences are LNHNV and YYDKDF (reference sequence). The CDR3: CATSRGYDRDNGYTF. The CDR3 coding sequence is TGTGCCACCAGCAGGGGATACGACAGGGACAACGGCTACACCTTC.

The chain links TRBV4-3 to TRBJ1-2; possibly TRBD1 for D (6 bases). This CDR3 spans 15 amino acids. Trimming removed 0 bases from V and 4 bases from J, with 12 bases in between. In germline, CDR1 is LGHNA, CDR2 YSLEER. The CDR3 DNA reads as TGCGCCAGCAGCCAAGATAGGAGGACAGCCTATGGCTACACCTTC. The encoded protein is CASSQDRRTAYGYTF.

The V call is TRBV6-8, the J call TRBJ2-1; the match to TRBD2 covers 10 bases. The CDR3 is 16 amino acids. The germline V gene encodes CDR1 MNHGY and CDR2 SAAAGT. The J segment lost 13 bases and the V segment lost 7 bases, leaving 19 bases of the junction unmatched. The CDR3 loop is CASTPIPASGGYSQFF. The DNA of the CDR3 is TGTGCCAGCACCCCAATCCCGGCTAGCGGGGGTTATAGTCAGTTCTTC.

Only one count was recorded for this clone. V usage is TRBV10-3 and J usage is TRBJ2-3; D unclear. This CDR3 contains 12 residues. CDR1 is ENHRY and CDR2 is SYGVKD in the germline V gene. V was cut by 0 bases and J by 6 bases, with 4 bases left in between. CDR3 nucleotides: TGTGCCATCAGTGAGTCGGGCGATACGCAGTATTTT. This gives the protein CAISESGDTQYF.

This clone was counted once. The chain recombines TRBV7-2 with TRBJ1-2, with D maybe TRBD1 (5 bases). In germline, CDR1 is SGHTA, CDR2 FQGNSA. V was clipped by 3 bases and J by 6 bases, with 8 bases between them. The CDR3 runs 12 residues. CDR3 amino acids: CASSFPGNGYTF. The CDR3 DNA follows: TGTGCCAGCAGCTTCCCAGGGAATGGCTACACCTTC.

This rearrangement joins TRBV5-4 to TRBJ2-1; possibly TRBD2 for D (6 bases). This CDR3 is 14 amino acids long. V was trimmed by 1 base and J by 5 bases, leaving 10 bases between them. Germline values: CDR1 SGHNT, CDR2 YYREEE (reference sequence). The CDR3 loop reads CASSLTGGDNEQFF. DNA for the CDR3: TGTGCCAGCAGCTTGACTGGAGGGGACAATGAGCAGTTCTTC.

A remark on this clone: Other DNA sequences in the same sample also yield this CDR3. The genes are TRBV11-2 and TRBJ2-3; D is possibly TRBD1 (5 bases). This CDR3 spans 14 amino acids. Trimming removed 2 bases at V and 0 bases at J, with 6 bases between. CDR1 is SGHAT and CDR2 is FQNNGV in the germline V gene. The CDR3 spells CASSLQGSTDTQYF. The CDR3 DNA reads as TGTGCCAGCAGCTTACAGGGTAGCACAGATACGCAGTATTTT.

The chain carries TRBV5-1 and TRBJ2-3, with D possibly TRBD1 on 5 matching bases. The CDR3 length is 16 residues. V was trimmed by 1 base and J by 0 bases, leaving 12 bases between them. From germline, CDR1 is SGHRS and CDR2 YFSETQ. In DNA form, the CDR3 reads TGCGCCAGCAGCTTGTCCGACAGCCCTAGCACAGATACGCAGTATTTT. Protein product: CASSLSDSPSTDTQYF.

The V and J genes are TRBV28 and TRBJ2-7; 9 bases are shared with TRBD1. CDR3 length equals 13 residues. Trimming took 4 bases from V and 5 from J; bases not matched to a gene: 3. Per the germline V gene, CDR1 is MDHEN and CDR2 is SYDVKM. CDR3 region: CASSWDRDHEQYF. CDR3 DNA sequence: TGTGCCAGCAGTTGGGACAGGGACCACGAGCAGTACTTC.

This clone was counted once. The rearrangement links TRBV13 to TRBJ2-3; 7 positions match TRBD2. This CDR3 contains 13 residues. The junction had 8 bases not matched to a gene; V was cut back by 4 bases and J by 10 bases. The germline CDR1 and CDR2 sequences are PRHDT and FYEKMQ (reference sequence). The CDR3 spells CASSSSGRNAQYF. In nucleotides, the CDR3 is TGTGCCAGCAGCTCGTCCGGGAGGAATGCGCAGTATTTT. The full variable domain, rest sourced from reference TRBV13 and TRBJ2-3, is AAGVIQSPRHLIKEKRETATLKCYPIPRHDTVYWYQQGPGQDPQFLISFYEKMQSDKGSIPDRFSAQQFSDYHSELNMSSLELGDSALYFCASSSSGRNAQYFGPGTRLTVL.

The V gene is TRBV7-9, the J gene TRBJ2-3; D is ambiguous. Trimming took off 5 bases at V and 2 bases at J, with 8 bases between the two ends. In germline, CDR1 is SEHNR, CDR2 FQNEAQ (reference sequence). This CDR3 region has 13 residues. The DNA of the CDR3 is TGTGCCAGCAGCCCTACAGTCACAGATACGCAGTATTTT. It translates to CASSPTVTDTQYF. The full variable domain, rest sourced from reference TRBV7-9 and TRBJ2-3, is DTGVSQNPRHKITKRGQNVTFRCDPISEHNRLYWYRQTLGQGPEFLTYFQNEAQLEKSRLLSDRFSAERPKGSFSTLEIQRTEQGDSAMYLCASSPTVTDTQYFGPGTRLTVL.

The chain links TRBV5-1 to TRBJ2-1; TRBD1 agrees at 9 bases. CDR3 size: 15 residues. The V segment lost 4 bases and the J segment 4 bases; nucleotides outside the gene matches: 6. Germline CDR1 is SGHRS and CDR2 is YFSETQ. This CDR3 is CASSGGTGKYNEQFF. The DNA for the CDR3 is TGCGCCAGCAGCGGGGGGACAGGGAAATACAATGAGCAGTTCTTC.

Worth noting for this clone: The final CDR3 position lacks the conserved phenylalanine or tryptophan, pointing to a likely read error. V and J are TRBV20-1 and TRBJ1-1; no reliable D call. Germline V gene data show CDR1 as DFQATT and CDR2 as SNEGSKA (reference sequence). V was trimmed by 5 bases and J by 6 bases, leaving 1 base between them. This CDR3 has 8 residues. The CDR3: CSAAEAFL. CDR3 bases: TGCAGTGCTGCTGAAGCTTTCCTT.

V gene TRBV5-1 combines with J gene TRBJ1-1, with TRBD1 as a possible D gene (5 bases). The CDR3 loop spans 14 amino acids. The germline V gene has CDR1 SGHRS and CDR2 YFSETQ. V gave up 7 bases and J gave up 1 base, with 14 bases separating them. This CDR3 reads CASSNQGGNTEAFF. In DNA form, the CDR3 reads TGCGCCAGCTCTAACCAGGGAGGGAACACTGAAGCTTTCTTT. Full variable domain (missing parts from reference TRBV5-1 and TRBJ1-1): KAGVTQTPRYLIKTRGQQVTLSCSPISGHRSVSWYQQTPGQGLQFLFEYFSETQRNKGNFPGRFSGRQFSNSRSEMNVSTLELGDSALYLCASSNQGGNTEAFFGQGTRLTVV.

The gene calls are TRBV4-3 and TRBJ1-2, with 8 positions matching TRBD1. The CDR3 extends over 16 amino acids. Germline trimming cut 0 bases from V and 4 bases from J; bases unmatched to any gene: 7. Germline V gene lookup returns CDR1 LGHNA and CDR2 YSLEER. The CDR3 region is CASSQEGVGQGYGYTF. Written as DNA, the CDR3 is TGCGCCAGCAGCCAAGAGGGCGTAGGACAGGGCTATGGCTACACCTTC.

DNA of the CDR3: TGTGCCAGCAGTCCTAGCGGGGGGGCCTTAGAGACCCAGTACTTC. This codes for CASSPSGGALETQYF. The chain recombines TRBV7-3 with TRBJ2-5, with 12 bases matching TRBD2. The CDR3 length is 15 residues. CDR1 and CDR2 from the germline V gene are SGHTA and FQGTGA. The J segment lost 4 bases and the V segment lost 6 bases, leaving 6 bases of the junction unmatched.

The genes are TRBV9 and TRBJ2-7, with 16 bases matching TRBD2. After removal of 3 bases from V and 2 bases from J, the junction contained 11 bases not matched to a gene. CDR3 length: 19 residues. Germline lookup yields CDR1 SGDLS and CDR2 YYNGEE. The CDR3: CASSGGTSGGALSTYEQYF. CDR3 bases: TGTGCCAGCAGCGGTGGGACTAGCGGGGGGGCCTTGAGCACCTACGAGCAGTACTTC.

CDR3 amino acids: CASSFSGASSYEQYF. The CDR3 bases are TGTGCCAGCAGCTTTTCAGGGGCCAGCTCCTACGAGCAGTACTTC. The chain combines TRBV7-8 with TRBJ2-7; D possibly corresponds to TRBD1 (6 bases). Germline CDR1 reads SGHVS; CDR2 reads FQNEAQ. This CDR3 region has 15 residues. Trimming took off 3 bases at V and 0 bases at J, with 12 bases between the two ends.

The chain recombines TRBV10-3 with TRBJ2-1, with D possibly being TRBD2 (5 bases). This CDR3 has 13 residues. Trimming stripped 10 bases from V and 1 base from J, with 11 bases between. Germline CDR1 is ENHRY and CDR2 is SYGVKD. CDR3 residues: CATSPGSYNEQFF. The CDR3 DNA reads TGTGCCACCTCTCCGGGGTCCTACAATGAGCAGTTCTTC.

This clone was detected a few times. The genes are TRBV27 and TRBJ2-5; 10 positions match TRBD2. The CDR3 sequence is 15 residues long. Unmatched junction bases numbered 10, after V lost 8 bases and J lost 4 bases. Germline CDR1 reads MNHEY; CDR2 reads SMNVEV (reference sequence). CDR3 nucleotide sequence: TGTGCCAGCGAATCGCCTAGCGGGGGTATAGAGACCCAGTACTTC. This encodes CASESPSGGIETQYF.